The present T cell receptor beta chain was sequenced within a study of blood T cells in healthy people across ages. The CDR3 runs to 14 residues. Together with a sample-barcoded 5' primer, a J-beta primer mix was included in a second PCR lasting roughly 6 to 12 cycles. Via MiXCR, TCRdb re-called the 5' RACE reads, giving one row per CDR3 protein. The table records fewer than 800,000 distinct CDR3 sequences, about a third of them present only once. The sample holds a few counts of this clonotype. The sequencing sample was made of blood. The source of this sequence is a woman of 80 years or more in good health. J is TRBJ1-6 and V is TRBV21-1; the listed D gene, TRBD1, was not tested against the DNA. TRBV21-1 is a recognized pseudogene. The CDR3, as DNA: TGTGCCAGCAGCAAAAGGGGTCATAATTCACCCCTCCACTTT. Its protein is CASSKRGHNSPLHF.